Listed below are T cell receptor beta chains from one sample, sequenced in a study of CD8 T cells in Susac syndrome. MiXCR was run by TCRdb on the immunoSEQ multiplex PCR reads, yielding one entry per CDR3 protein. The table shows hundreds of thousands of distinct CDR3 sequences, with 93% occurring only once. Input material: CD4+ T cells from PBMCs. These receptors were obtained from a human donor with multiple sclerosis. Both conserved end residues are part of each CDR3. D genes are given only for firm matches. Only part of the rows carry a size: once, few, many, or a class if the clone is expanded.

d_call clone_size j_call v_call cdr3_nt cdr3_aa
. once TRBJ2-2 TRBV6-5 TGTGCCAGCAGTTATAACACCGGGGAGCTGTTTTTT CASSYNTGELFF
TRBD1 once TRBJ1-1 TRBV13 TGTGCCAGCAGCACACGGGGCAGGGGGGGCTATAACACTGAAGCTTTCTTT CASSTRGRGGYNTEAFF
TRBD2 . TRBJ2-5 TRBV4-1 TGCGCCAGCAGCCTGGGACTAGTTGAGATCCAGTACTTC CASSLGLVEIQYF
. . TRBJ1-4 TRBV9 TGTGCCAGCAGCGTAGCCCAGGCCAATGAAAAACTGTTTTTT CASSVAQANEKLFF
. . TRBJ2-7 TRBV29-1 TGCAGCGTTGAAGGAAAAAACGGTGGCATAAGGCAGTACTTC CSVEGKNGGIRQYF
TRBD1 few TRBJ1-1 TRBV5-1 TGCGCCAGCGGGGGACAGTTGAACACTGAAGCTTTCTTT CASGGQLNTEAFF
. . TRBJ1-2 TRBV28 TGTGCCAGCAAACGCAGGGATTTCTATGGCTACACCTTC CASKRRDFYGYTF
TRBD2 . TRBJ2-5 TRBV28 TGTGCCACTATGGGAGGGAGGGAGACCCAGTACTTC CATMGGRETQYF
TRBD2 once TRBJ2-3 TRBV3-1 TGTGCCAGCAGCCAAGATAGCGGGAGGTACAGCACAGATACGCAGTATTTT CASSQDSGRYSTDTQYF
TRBD1 . TRBJ1-2 TRBV20-1 TGCAGTGCTGGTGGACAGGGGGCGGGTGGCTACACCTTC CSAGGQGAGGYTF
. . TRBJ2-2 TRBV3-1 TGTGCCAGCAGCCTTTGGGTGACGAACACCGGGGAGCTGTTTTTT CASSLWVTNTGELFF
TRBD1 . TRBJ1-1 TRBV24-1 TGTGCCACCAACAGGGGGCCGAACACTGAAGCTTTCTTT CATNRGPNTEAFF
TRBD2 . TRBJ2-4 TRBV7-2 TGTGCCAGCAGCTTAGGGGCGGGAGCAGCCAAAAACATTCAGTACTTC CASSLGAGAAKNIQYF
TRBD1 . TRBJ1-6 TRBV11-1 TGTGCCAGCAGCATTACAGGGGAATCACCCCTCCACTTT CASSITGESPLHF
. . TRBJ2-3 TRBV20-1 TGCAGTGCAGCTACTTCGCTCTTCACAGATACGCAGTATTTT CSAATSLFTDTQYF
. . TRBJ2-5 TRBV3-1 TGTGCCAGCAGCCAAGCGGGAAACCGACAAGAGACCCAGTACTTC CASSQAGNRQETQYF
. . TRBJ1-1 TRBV18 TGTGCCAGCTCACCTCGACAGGCCCAAAACACTGAAGCTTTCTTT CASSPRQAQNTEAFF
. . TRBJ2-7 TRBV7-9 TGTGCCAGCAGCCTAGTGGAGGGGAACGAGCAGTACTTC CASSLVEGNEQYF
. . TRBJ2-3 TRBV20-1 TGCAGTGCCAAAGGGGCAGAATACACAGATACGCAGTATTTT CSAKGAEYTDTQYF
. . TRBJ2-1 TRBV5-1 TGCGCCAGCAGCTCCCCGGGCCTCCCGGAGGGGCAGTTCTTC CASSSPGLPEGQFF
. . TRBJ1-4 TRBV6-1 TGTGCCAGCGACGGCGGCGCGAATGAAAAACTGTTTTTT CASDGGANEKLFF
. . TRBJ2-5 TRBV24-1 TGTGCCACCGACCTCCTTTCTAAGGAGACCCAGTACTTC CATDLLSKETQYF
TRBD2 . TRBJ2-1 TRBV29-1 TGCAGCGTTCAAACTAGCGGGAGTCGAAATGAGCAGTTCTTC CSVQTSGSRNEQFF
. once TRBJ1-3 TRBV3-1 TGTGCCAGCAGCCAAGAACGGGCCTCTGGAAACACCATATATTTT CASSQERASGNTIYF
TRBD1 . TRBJ2-7 TRBV28 TGTGCCAGCAGGCTGACAGGGGGCTTAAGTAACGAGCAGTACTTC CASRLTGGLSNEQYF
. . TRBJ1-1 TRBV5-4 TGTGCCAGCAGCTTGGGGTACAGGGACACTGAAGCTTTCTTT CASSLGYRDTEAFF
. . TRBJ2-1 TRBV6-1 TGTGCCAGCAGTGTGATTCTCAATGAGCAGTTCTTC CASSVILNEQFF
. . TRBJ2-2 TRBV19 TGTGCCAGTAGTAATTCGGGCATCGGGGAGCTGTTTTTT CASSNSGIGELFF
. . TRBJ2-6 TRBV14 TGTGCCAGCAGCCAAGCAGCAGGGGCCAACGTCCTGACTTTC CASSQAAGANVLTF
. . TRBJ2-5 TRBV7-2 TGTGCCAGCAGCCCGACAGGTTTAGGGGAGACCCAGTACTTC CASSPTGLGETQYF
TRBD2 . TRBJ2-3 TRBV10-3 TGTGCCATCAGTGAAGGGGCTAGCGGGGGTTCTCCAGATACGCAGTATTTT CAISEGASGGSPDTQYF
TRBD1 . TRBJ1-2 TRBV7-2 TGTGCCAGCAGCGCCGGGACAGGGACCGTGGATGGCTACACCTTC CASSAGTGTVDGYTF
. . TRBJ2-3 TRBV20-1 TGCAGTGCCGAGCCCAGACTTAGCACAGATACGCAGTATTTT CSAEPRLSTDTQYF
. . TRBJ1-2 TRBV2 TGTGCCGGGGGGTGGGTTGACTATGGCTACACCTTC CAGGWVDYGYTF
. . TRBJ1-1 TRBV5-6 TGTGCCAGCAGCTTTTCGTTAGTGAACACTGAAGCTTTCTTT CASSFSLVNTEAFF
. . TRBJ2-5 TRBV30 TGTGCCTGGAGTGTGACTTCAGGGGTCGCAGAGACCCAGTACTTC CAWSVTSGVAETQYF
. few TRBJ2-1 TRBV2 TGTGCCAGCAGTCCTACTAGCGAGCAGTTCTTC CASSPTSEQFF
. . TRBJ2-2 TRBV28 TGTGCCAGCACCTACTACGGCGGGGAGCTGTTTTTT CASTYYGGELFF
. . TRBJ2-7 TRBV5-1 TGCGCCAGCAGCTTGGGGGGTCGGCCCGAGCAGTACTTC CASSLGGRPEQYF
. . TRBJ1-5 TRBV15 TGTGCCACCAGCAGATCCGGGACACATCAGCCCCAGCATTTT CATSRSGTHQPQHF
. . TRBJ1-3 TRBV6-6 TGTGCCAGCAAGAAGGACAGAGCTCAAGGCACCATATATTTT CASKKDRAQGTIYF
TRBD2 . TRBJ2-5 TRBV5-1 TGCGCCAGCAGCCTAGCGGGGGCATCGGAGACCCAGTACTTC CASSLAGASETQYF